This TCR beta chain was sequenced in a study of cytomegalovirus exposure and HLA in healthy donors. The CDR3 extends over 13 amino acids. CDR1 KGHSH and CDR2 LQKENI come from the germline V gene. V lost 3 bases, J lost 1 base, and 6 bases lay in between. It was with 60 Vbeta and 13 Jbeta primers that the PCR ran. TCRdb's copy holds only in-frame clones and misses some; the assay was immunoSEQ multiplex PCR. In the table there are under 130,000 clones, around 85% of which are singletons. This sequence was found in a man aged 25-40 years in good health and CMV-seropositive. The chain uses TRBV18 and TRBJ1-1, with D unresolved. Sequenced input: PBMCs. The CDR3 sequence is CASSPRSNTEAFF. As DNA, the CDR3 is TGTGCCAGCTCACCTCGTTCGAACACTGAAGCTTTCTTT.